The entry below gives a single TCR beta chain sequence along with its context. The data were obtained in a study of blood T cell repertoires in COVID-19. Across the whole study: Italy, Spain and the United States were the sources of the convalescent and acute COVID-19 samples. In each case, the material was cDNA or gDNA derived from T cells, B-cell-depleted T cells, or PBMCs.

Using immunoSEQ multiplex PCR, the repertoire was profiled, and TCRdb retains in-frame clones only, with some absent. The sample carries around 130,000 clones, approximately 90% recorded once. The CDR3 has 11 amino acids. The V and J ends lost 5 bases and 9 bases respectively, with 8 bases between them. Germline V CDR1 and CDR2: SGHTA, FQGTGA. The material sequenced was peripheral blood. The TCR was taken from a man in his sixties or seventies with active COVID-19. This rearrangement joins TRBV7-3 to TRBJ2-1; TRBD1 might be the D (5 bases). The CDR3 DNA is TGTGCCAGCAGCCTGGGGCGTGAGCAGTTCTTC. It specifies CASSLGREQFF.